These 17 T cell receptor beta chains came from one sample sequenced in a study of cytomegalovirus exposure and HLA in healthy donors. Primers: 60 Vbeta forward and 13 Jbeta reverse. Generated by immunoSEQ multiplex PCR, the TCRdb table keeps only in-frame clones and is missing some. This table has 99,000 or so clones, 65% to 80% appearing once. The specimen was PBMCs. The origin of the receptors is a male donor in good health and CMV-seronegative.

This sequence joins TRBV18 and TRBJ1-3; the D gene is possibly TRBD1 (5 bases). V lost 0 bases to trimming and J lost 10 bases, with 13 bases between them. The CDR3 extends over 14 amino acids. Germline-derived CDR1 and CDR2 are KGHSH and LQKENI. The CDR3 nucleotides read TGTGCCAGCTCACCACCGGGGCCTTCTAGGACCATATATTTT. Translating it yields CASSPPGPSRTIYF.

This chain uses TRBV29-1 with TRBJ1-5; no definite D call. The V end lost 7 bases, the J end lost 2 bases, and 9 bases lay between the germline ends. The CDR3 runs 12 residues. Per germline, CDR1 SQVTM and CDR2 ANQGSEA. CDR3 protein: CSADLGNQPQHF. In DNA form, the CDR3 reads TGCAGCGCGGACTTGGGCAATCAGCCCCAGCATTTT. The full variable domain, in which reference TRBV29-1 and TRBJ1-5 provide the parts outside the CDR3, is SAVISQKPSRDICQRGTSLTIQCQVDSQVTMMFWYRQQPGQSLTLIATANQGSEATYESGFVIDKFPISRPNLTFSTLTVSNMSPEDSSIYLCSADLGNQPQHFGDGTRLSIL.

This sequence joins TRBV19 and TRBJ2-7; 12 bases are a match to TRBD2. J lost 6 bases, V lost 3 bases, and 3 bases had no gene match. The CDR3 contains 14 residues. The germline gives CDR1 LNHDA, CDR2 SQIVND (reference sequence). The CDR3 loop reads CASSMGTSGREQYF. In nucleotides, the CDR3 is TGTGCCAGTAGTATGGGGACTAGCGGGCGCGAGCAGTACTTC.

The rearrangement uses TRBV6-1 and TRBJ2-2, with a possible D match to TRBD1 (5 bases). The CDR3 has 12 amino acids. V lost 6 bases to trimming and J lost 7 bases, with 9 bases between them. Germline V gene data show CDR1 as MNHNS and CDR2 as SASEGT. CDR3 DNA sequence: TGTGCCAGCAGGTCAGGGTTCGGGGAGCTGTTTTTT. Translated: CASRSGFGELFF.

Remarks on this clone: Germline and junction disagree at one end, which may indicate a read error. Other nucleotide sequences in the sample specify the same CDR3. This chain links TRBV10-3 with TRBJ2-1, with 12 bases lining up with TRBD2. The CDR3 consists of 18 residues. Germline V gene data show CDR1 as ENHRY and CDR2 as SYGVKD. CDR3 loop: CAISPTPSGRASYNEQFF. The DNA for the CDR3 is TGCGCCATCAGTCCTACCCCTAGCGGGAGGGCATCCTACAATGAGCAGTTCTTC.

Only a few counts were recorded for this clone. V gene TRBV7-9 combines with J gene TRBJ2-7, with TRBD1 matching 8 bases. The germline CDR1 and CDR2 sequences are SEHNR and FQNEAQ (reference sequence). The CDR3 consists of 14 residues. The junction had 6 bases not matched to a gene; V was cut back by 6 bases and J by 2 bases. CDR3 nucleotides: TGTGCCAGCAGTCGACAGGGGCCCCCCTACGAGCAGTACTTC. Protein product: CASSRQGPPYEQYF.

This chain connects TRBV19 to TRBJ1-3; tentative D call: TRBD1 (5 bases). Trimming pared 5 bases from V and 0 bases from J, leaving 11 bases between. The CDR3 sequence is 15 residues long. Germline CDR1 is LNHDA and CDR2 is SQIVND (reference sequence). Here the CDR3 reads CASSGREGSGNTIYF. For the CDR3, the DNA is TGTGCCAGTAGTGGCAGGGAGGGCTCTGGAAACACCATATATTTT.

This clone turned up a few times. This rearrangement joins TRBV10-3 to TRBJ2-7, with TRBD2 identical over 7 bases. The CDR3 loop spans 15 amino acids. J was trimmed by 5 bases and V by 7 bases; bases with no gene match: 14. In germline, CDR1 is ENHRY, CDR2 SYGVKD. The CDR3 loop reads CAIKTSGRGKDEQYF. The CDR3 DNA sequence: TGTGCCATCAAAACCTCAGGGAGGGGAAAGGACGAGCAGTACTTC.

The J gene is TRBJ1-1, the V gene TRBV7-9, with TRBD1 as a possible D gene (6 bases). The CDR3 length is 15 residues. The germline V gene has CDR1 SEHNR and CDR2 FQNEAQ (reference sequence). Trimming took off 0 bases at V and 1 base at J, with 9 bases between the two ends. The CDR3 sequence is CASSLADRRNTEAFF. CDR3 coding DNA: TGTGCCAGCAGCTTAGCTGACAGGAGGAACACTGAAGCTTTCTTT.

The rearrangement links TRBV7-8 to TRBJ2-7; perhaps TRBD2 as D (6 bases). V lost 1 base and J 0 bases, leaving 7 bases between the germline ends. Germline V lookup: CDR1 SGHVS, CDR2 FQNEAQ. This CDR3 comprises 14 residues. The chain's CDR3 is CASSLGGDSYEQYF. The CDR3 region has the DNA TGTGCCAGCAGCTTAGGGGGGGACTCCTACGAGCAGTACTTC.

This clone appeared a few times. The chain is built from TRBV10-3 and TRBJ2-7; 7 bases are shared with TRBD1. The CDR3 extends over 15 amino acids. Germline loops: CDR1 ENHRY, CDR2 SYGVKD. V dropped 2 bases and J dropped 0; count of bases not matched to a gene: 4. The CDR3 DNA reads TGTGCCATCAGTGAGGGGACAGCTGCCTCCTACGAGCAGTACTTC. It encodes CAISEGTAASYEQYF.

The rearrangement uses TRBV30 and TRBJ2-7; 10 bases map to TRBD1. Trimming took 0 bases from V and 3 from J; bases not matched to a gene: 2. The CDR3 spans 14 residues. In germline, CDR1 is GTSNPN, CDR2 SVGIG (reference sequence). Here the CDR3 reads CAWSVGDRGYEQYF. CDR3 coding DNA: TGTGCCTGGAGTGTGGGGGACAGGGGCTACGAGCAGTACTTC.

V is TRBV28 and J is TRBJ2-7; maybe TRBD2 (5 bases). The CDR3 has 13 amino acids. The germline V and J ends were trimmed by 3 bases and 7 bases, with 13 bases remaining between them. Looked up from germline, CDR1 is MDHEN and CDR2 is SYDVKM. CDR3 sequence reads: CASSFSGSWEQYF. DNA of the CDR3: TGTGCCAGCAGTTTCTCGGGGTCCTGGGAGCAGTACTTC.

This rearrangement joins TRBV11-2 to TRBJ2-2; TRBD1 is a possible D gene (7 bases). Trimming removed 2 bases from V and 4 bases from J, with 14 bases in between. Germline assignment: CDR1 SGHAT and CDR2 FQNNGV. This CDR3 has 16 residues. CDR3 sequence (DNA): TGTGCCAGCAGCTTAATGGAGGGGGCGCCCACCGGGGAGCTGTTTTTT. Amino acid sequence: CASSLMEGAPTGELFF.

The V call is TRBV6-1, the J call TRBJ2-7, with D perhaps matching TRBD2 (6 bases). This CDR3 comprises 14 residues. Trimming removed 7 bases at V and 3 bases at J, with 16 bases between. Germline V gene sequence: CDR1 MNHNS, CDR2 SASEGT. The CDR3 region has the DNA TGTGCCAGCAAGGAGGCGGGGAGAAGCTACGAGCAGTACTTC. Translated, it gives CASKEAGRSYEQYF.

The chain links TRBV4-1 to TRBJ2-2, with 9 nucleotides matching TRBD1. The CDR3 extends over 17 amino acids. Germline V gene data show CDR1 as MGHRA and CDR2 as YSYEKL. J gave up 4 bases and V 2 bases, and 8 bases lay outside the gene matches. This CDR3 is CASSQSPGQGFTGELFF. For the CDR3, the DNA is TGCGCCAGCAGCCAATCTCCGGGACAGGGCTTCACCGGGGAGCTGTTTTTT.

The chain uses TRBV28 and TRBJ2-1; D remains ambiguous. The CDR3 is 14 amino acids. V lost 2 bases to trimming and J lost 3 bases, with 8 bases between them. CDR1 and CDR2 (germline): MDHEN, SYDVKM. CDR3 region: CASSLELIYNEQFF. As DNA, the CDR3 is TGTGCCAGCAGTTTAGAGCTGATCTACAATGAGCAGTTCTTC.